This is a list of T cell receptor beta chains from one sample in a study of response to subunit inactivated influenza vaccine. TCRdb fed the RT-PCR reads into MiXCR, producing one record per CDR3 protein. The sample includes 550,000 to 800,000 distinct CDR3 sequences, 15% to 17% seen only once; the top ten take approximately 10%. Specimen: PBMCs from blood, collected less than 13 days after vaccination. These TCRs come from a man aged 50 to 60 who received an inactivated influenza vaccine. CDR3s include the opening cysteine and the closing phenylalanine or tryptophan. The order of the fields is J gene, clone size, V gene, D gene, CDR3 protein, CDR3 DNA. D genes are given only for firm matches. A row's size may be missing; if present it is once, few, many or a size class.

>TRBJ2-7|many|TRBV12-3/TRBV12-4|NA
CASSFAETYEQYF
TGTGCCAGCAGTTTTGCGGAAACCTACGAGCAGTACTTC
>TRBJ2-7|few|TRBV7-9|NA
CARYEQYF
TGTGCGCGTTACGAGCAGTACTTC
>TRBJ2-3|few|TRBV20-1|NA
CSASTSGNTQYF
TGCAGTGCTAGCACCTCAGGGAATACGCAGTATTTT
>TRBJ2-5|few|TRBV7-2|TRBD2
CASSSTSGTETQYF
TGTGCCAGCAGCTCGACTAGCGGGACAGAGACCCAGTACTTC
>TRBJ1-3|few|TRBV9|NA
CASSVQGRGGNTIYF
TGTGCCAGCAGCGTCCAGGGCCGGGGAGGAAACACCATATATTTT
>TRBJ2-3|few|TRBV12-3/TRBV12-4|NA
CASSSPGLHFETQYF
TGTGCCAGCAGTTCCCCGGGACTCCACTTTGAGACGCAGTATTTT
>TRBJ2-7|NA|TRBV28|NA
CASSPLVQGGGYSYEQYF
TGTGCCAGCAGTCCGCTAGTCCAGGGAGGGGGGTATTCCTACGAGCAGTACTTC
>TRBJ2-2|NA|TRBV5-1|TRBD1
CASSRTGFGATGELFF
TGCGCCAGCAGCAGGACAGGGTTTGGGGCCACCGGGGAGCTGTTTTTT
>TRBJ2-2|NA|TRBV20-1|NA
CSADGNTGELFF
TGCAGTGCTGACGGGAACACCGGGGAGCTGTTTTTT
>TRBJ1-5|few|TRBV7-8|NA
CASSFWGLDQPQHF
TGTGCCAGCAGCTTTTGGGGGTTGGATCAGCCCCAGCATTTT
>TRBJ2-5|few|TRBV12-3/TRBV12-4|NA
CASSFAEQETQYF
TGTGCCAGCAGTTTTGCGGAGCAAGAGACCCAGTACTTC
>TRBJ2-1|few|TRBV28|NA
CASSLSSRGSYNEQFF
TGTGCCAGCAGTTTATCGTCCAGGGGTTCCTACAATGAGCAGTTCTTC
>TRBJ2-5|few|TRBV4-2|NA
CASSQDLRELGETQYF
TGTGCCAGCAGCCAAGATCTAAGGGAACTGGGAGAGACCCAGTACTTC
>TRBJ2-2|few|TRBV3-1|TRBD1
CASSQLGTGGIGELFF
TGTGCCAGCAGCCAACTGGGAACAGGGGGGATCGGGGAGCTGTTTTTT
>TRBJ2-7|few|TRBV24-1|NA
CATSDGGARLYEQYF
TGTGCCACCAGTGATGGCGGGGCAAGACTCTACGAGCAGTACTTC
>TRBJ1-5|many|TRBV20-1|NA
CSASYLSQPQHF
TGCAGTGCTAGTTACTTGAGTCAGCCCCAGCATTTT
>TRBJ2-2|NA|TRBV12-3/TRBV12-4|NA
CASSSRDLLTGELFF
TGTGCCAGCAGTTCCCGGGACCTCCTTACCGGGGAGCTGTTTTTT
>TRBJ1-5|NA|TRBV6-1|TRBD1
CASSDRGDQPQHF
TGTGCCAGCAGCGACAGGGGGGATCAGCCCCAGCATTTT
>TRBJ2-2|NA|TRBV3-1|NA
CASSQGGTARELFF
TGTGCCAGCAGCCAAGGGGGGACTGCCCGGGAGCTGTTTTTT
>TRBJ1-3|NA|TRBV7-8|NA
CASRLSGSSVYF
TGTGCCAGCAGACTTTCAGGGTCGTCGGTATATTTT
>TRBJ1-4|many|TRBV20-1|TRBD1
CSARDSGQFNEKLFF
TGCAGTGCTAGAGATTCGGGACAGTTTAATGAAAAACTGTTTTTT
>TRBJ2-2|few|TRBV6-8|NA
CASSYRDLTGELFF
TGTGCCAGCAGTTACAGAGACCTCACCGGGGAGCTGTTTTTT
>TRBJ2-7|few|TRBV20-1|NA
CSGRRGYSYEQYF
TGCAGTGGGCGGCGGGGTTACTCCTACGAGCAGTACTTC
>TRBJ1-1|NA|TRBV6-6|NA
CASISSFYTEAFF
TGTGCCAGCATTTCCTCCTTTTACACTGAAGCTTTCTTT
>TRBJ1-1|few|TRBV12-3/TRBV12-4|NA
CASSLGSLIQAFF
TGTGCCAGCAGTTTAGGCTCGTTAATTCAAGCTTTCTTT
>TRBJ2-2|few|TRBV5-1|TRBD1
CASSTWTGGNTGELFF
TGCGCCAGCAGCACCTGGACAGGGGGCAACACCGGGGAGCTGTTTTTT